The rows below give T cell receptor beta chains drawn from one sample of a study of identifying expanded T cells in peripheral blood. Sequencing was performed with immunoSEQ multiplex PCR; in TCRdb, only in-frame clones are kept and a portion is missing. Of roughly 56,000 clones in the sample, around 81% were seen once. Sequencing was carried out using blood. The receptors originated from a person aged 18 to 70 in good health. CDR3s include the opening cysteine and the closing phenylalanine or tryptophan.

V | CDR3
TRBV30 | CAWSVFGQGNQPQHF
TRBV19 | CASSIGYRGVIYGYTF
TRBV6-1 | CASIEKADTEAFF
TRBV7-9 | CASSPLADTQYF
TRBV5-1 | CASSSGPAQETQYF
TRBV30 | CAWSVDPLRHGYTF
TRBV5-1 | CASSTYGGGGTDTQYF
TRBV6-6 | CASTYPDSSSGNTIYF
TRBV6-1 | CASNPGGPNQPQHF
TRBV18 | CASSPTRGETGELFF
TRBV4-2 | CASSQDGRSAGVSDTQYF
TRBV6-5 | CASEAGDGTDTQYF
TRBV5-6 | CASSRGPTEAFF
TRBV11-2 | CASSPASSYEQYF
TRBV30 | CAWTSKTSGVLDTQYF
TRBV7-2 | CASSPDTSNYGYTF
TRBV29-1 | CSVEVARGSNYGYTF
TRBV5-4 | CASSLVSGGGTDTQYF
TRBV9 | CASSAQIRNTEAFF
TRBV4-1 | CASSHPLTGEGEAFF